This TCR beta chain is from a study of T cell changes during pregnancy in multiple sclerosis. Method: immunoSEQ multiplex PCR; TCRdb's copy keeps in-frame clones and lacks some. This table holds 40,000 to 60,000 clones, around 94% found once. From germline, CDR1 is SGHAT and CDR2 FQDESV (reference sequence). The CDR3 has 14 residues. V lost 0 bases, J lost 1 base, and 7 bases lay in between. The source material was CD8+ T cells from peripheral blood mononuclear cells, sampled before pregnancy. The sequence derives from a female donor with multiple sclerosis, enrolled in a pregnancy study. The genes are TRBV11-1 and TRBJ2-7, with D possibly TRBD1 on 5 matching bases. The CDR3 DNA sequence: TGTGCCAGCAGCTTAGCAGGGGTTTCCTACGAGCAGTACTTC. Protein product: CASSLAGVSYEQYF.